This record looks at one T cell receptor beta chain sequence and its context. These data belong to a study of blood T cell repertoires in COVID-19. Looking at the study overall: The United States, Italy and Spain provided the acute and convalescent COVID-19 samples. In each case, the material was cDNA or gDNA derived from T cells, B-cell-depleted T cells, or PBMCs.

CDR1 is SGHTS, CDR2 YDEGEE, per germline. CDR3 size: 15 residues. The V and J ends lost 3 bases and 6 bases, in that order; junction bases with no gene match: 12. The authors' processing: By means of reference gene primer amplification, nucleated cell counts were estimated. Clones were sequenced by immunoSEQ multiplex PCR, and TCRdb holds only the in-frame ones, with some missing. V and J calls and clone size follow that table, whereas D and trimming were derived from the DNA. The data contain about 380,000 clones, roughly 85% of them seen just once; the ten biggest clones take up roughly 3.4%. The origin of this receptor is a woman younger than 35 with acute or convalescent COVID-19. The chain uses TRBV5-8 and TRBJ2-7, with 7 bases that match TRBD1. Sample: peripheral blood. CDR3 in amino acids: CASSSGTAIISEQYF. The CDR3 DNA reads as TGTGCCAGCAGCTCCGGGACAGCCATCATCTCCGAGCAGTACTTC.